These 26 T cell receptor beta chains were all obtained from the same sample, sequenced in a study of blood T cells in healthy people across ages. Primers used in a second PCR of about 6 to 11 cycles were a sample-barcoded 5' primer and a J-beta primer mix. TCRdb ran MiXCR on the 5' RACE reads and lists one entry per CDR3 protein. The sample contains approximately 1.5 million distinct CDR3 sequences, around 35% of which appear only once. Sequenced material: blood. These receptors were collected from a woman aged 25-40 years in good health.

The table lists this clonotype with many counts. CDR3 nucleotides: TGCAGCGTTGAAGATAGAGGGGAGGGGACAGGGAGCTACGAGCAGTACTTC. This encodes CSVEDRGEGTGSYEQYF. The J gene is TRBJ2-7, the V gene TRBV29-1, with 9 bases lining up with TRBD1. The germline V gene has CDR1 SQVTM and CDR2 ANQGSEA. Losses at the gene ends were 0 bases for V and 3 bases for J; bases not matched to a gene: 12. The CDR3 has 17 amino acids.

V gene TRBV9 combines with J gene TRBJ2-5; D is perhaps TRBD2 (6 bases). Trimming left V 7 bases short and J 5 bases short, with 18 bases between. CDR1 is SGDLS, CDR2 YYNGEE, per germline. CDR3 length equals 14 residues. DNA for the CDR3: TGTGCCAGCGCCCCTCACGGGAGCGGTGAGACCCAGTACTTC. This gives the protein CASAPHGSGETQYF.

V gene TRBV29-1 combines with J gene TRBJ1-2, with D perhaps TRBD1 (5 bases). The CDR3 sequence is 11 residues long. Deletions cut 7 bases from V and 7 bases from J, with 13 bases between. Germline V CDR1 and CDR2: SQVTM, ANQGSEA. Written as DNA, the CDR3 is TGCAGCGGGGGGGAATCGGGTGGCTACACCTTC. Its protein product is CSGGESGGYTF.

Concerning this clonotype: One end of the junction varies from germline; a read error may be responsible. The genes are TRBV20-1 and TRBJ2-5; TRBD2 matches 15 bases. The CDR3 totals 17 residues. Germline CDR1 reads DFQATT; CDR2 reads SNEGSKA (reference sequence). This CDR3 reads CSASWTSGRGRQGTQYF. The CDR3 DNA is TGCAGTGCTAGTTGGACTAGCGGGAGGGGAAGGCAAGGGACCCAGTACTTC.

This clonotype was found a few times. CDR3: CASSSRTVTYEQYF. DNA of the CDR3: TGTGCCAGCAGCTCCAGGACAGTCACTTACGAGCAGTACTTC. This chain joins TRBV7-8 and TRBJ2-7; weak D call: TRBD1 (6 bases). This CDR3 comprises 14 residues. V was pared by 4 bases and J by 4 bases, with 14 bases between. Germline V gene data show CDR1 as SGHVS and CDR2 as FQNEAQ.

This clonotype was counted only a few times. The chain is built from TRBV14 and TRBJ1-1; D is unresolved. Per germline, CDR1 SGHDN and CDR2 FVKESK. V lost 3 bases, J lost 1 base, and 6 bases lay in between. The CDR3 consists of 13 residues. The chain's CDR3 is CASSQTKNTEAFF. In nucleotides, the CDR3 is TGTGCCAGCAGCCAGACAAAGAACACTGAAGCTTTCTTT. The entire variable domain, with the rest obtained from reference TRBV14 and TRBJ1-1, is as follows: EAGVTQFPSHSVIEKGQTVTLRCDPISGHDNLYWYRRVMGKEIKFLLHFVKESKQDESGMPNNRFLAERTGGTYSTLKVQPAELEDSGVYFCASSQTKNTEAFFGQGTRLTVV.

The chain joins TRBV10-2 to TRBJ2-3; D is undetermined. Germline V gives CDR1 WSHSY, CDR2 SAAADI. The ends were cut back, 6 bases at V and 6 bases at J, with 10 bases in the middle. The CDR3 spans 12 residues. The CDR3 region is CASRDVGDTQYF. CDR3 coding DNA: TGCGCCAGCAGGGACGTTGGGGATACGCAGTATTTT.

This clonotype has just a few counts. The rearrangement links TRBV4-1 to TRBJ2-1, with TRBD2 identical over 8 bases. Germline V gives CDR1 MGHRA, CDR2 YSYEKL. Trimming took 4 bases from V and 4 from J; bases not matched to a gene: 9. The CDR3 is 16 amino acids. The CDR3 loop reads CASSPILAGRYNEQFF. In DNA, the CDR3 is TGCGCCAGCAGCCCGATCCTAGCGGGTCGATACAATGAGCAGTTCTTC.

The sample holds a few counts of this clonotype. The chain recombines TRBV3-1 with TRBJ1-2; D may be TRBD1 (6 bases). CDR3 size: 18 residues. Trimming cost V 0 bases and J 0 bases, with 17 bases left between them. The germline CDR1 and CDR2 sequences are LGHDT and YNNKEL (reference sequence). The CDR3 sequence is CASSQDMGGAGSNYGYTF. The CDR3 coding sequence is TGTGCCAGCAGCCAAGATATGGGGGGCGCGGGCTCTAACTATGGCTACACCTTC.

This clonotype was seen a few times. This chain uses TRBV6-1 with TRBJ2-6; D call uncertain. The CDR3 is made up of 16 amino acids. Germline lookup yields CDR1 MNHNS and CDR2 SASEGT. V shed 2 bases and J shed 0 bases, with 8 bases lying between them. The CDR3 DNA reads TGTGCCAGCAGTGAAACAGTAGCCTCTGGGGCCAACGTCCTGACTTTC. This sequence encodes CASSETVASGANVLTF.

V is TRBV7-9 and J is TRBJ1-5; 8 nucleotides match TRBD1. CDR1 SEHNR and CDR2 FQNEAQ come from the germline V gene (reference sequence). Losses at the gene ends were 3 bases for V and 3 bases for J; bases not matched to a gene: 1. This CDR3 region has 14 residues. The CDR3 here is CASSLGQDNQPQHF. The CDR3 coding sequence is TGTGCCAGCAGCTTGGGACAGGACAATCAGCCCCAGCATTTT.

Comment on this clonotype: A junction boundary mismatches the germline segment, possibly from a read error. CDR3 DNA sequence: TGTACCAGCAGGGACGCGGGAGGCTACACCTTC. This translates into CTSRDAGGYTF. This rearrangement joins TRBV2 to TRBJ1-2, with a tentative D call TRBD1 (5 bases). The CDR3 is 11 amino acids. Germline lookup yields CDR1 SNHLY and CDR2 FYNNEI.

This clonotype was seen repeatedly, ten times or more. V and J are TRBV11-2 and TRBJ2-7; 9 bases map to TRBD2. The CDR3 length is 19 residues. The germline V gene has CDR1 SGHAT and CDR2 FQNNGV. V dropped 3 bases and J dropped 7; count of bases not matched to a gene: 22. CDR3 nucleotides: TGTGCCAGCAGCTTTGGGGACCGTGGGGCTGGCGGGGGGGCTGGAGAGCAGTACTTC. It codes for CASSFGDRGAGGGAGEQYF.

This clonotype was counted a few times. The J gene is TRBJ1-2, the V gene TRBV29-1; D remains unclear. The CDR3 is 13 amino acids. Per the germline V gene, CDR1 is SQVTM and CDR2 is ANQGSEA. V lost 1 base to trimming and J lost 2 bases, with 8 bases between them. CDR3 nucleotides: TGCAGCGTTGAAGCCCGGGGAAACTATGGCTACACCTTC. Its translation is CSVEARGNYGYTF.

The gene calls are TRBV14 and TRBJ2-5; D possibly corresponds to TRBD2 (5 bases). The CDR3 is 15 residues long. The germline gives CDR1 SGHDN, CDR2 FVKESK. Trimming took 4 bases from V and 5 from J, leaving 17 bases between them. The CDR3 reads CASSPGLRRVETQYF. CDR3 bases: TGTGCCAGCAGCCCCGGACTCCGCCGCGTGGAGACCCAGTACTTC.

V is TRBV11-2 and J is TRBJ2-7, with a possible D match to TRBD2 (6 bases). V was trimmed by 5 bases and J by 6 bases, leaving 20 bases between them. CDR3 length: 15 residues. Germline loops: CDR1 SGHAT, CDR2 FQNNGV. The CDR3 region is CASSRHGRGVVEQYF. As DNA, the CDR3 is TGTGCCAGCAGCCGACATGGTCGCGGGGTCGTCGAGCAGTACTTC.

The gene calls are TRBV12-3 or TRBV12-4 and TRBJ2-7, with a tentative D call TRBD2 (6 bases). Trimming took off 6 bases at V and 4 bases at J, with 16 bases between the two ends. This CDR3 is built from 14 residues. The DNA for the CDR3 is TGTGCCAGCAGCCAGCACGGGGGTGGGTACGAGCAGTACTTC. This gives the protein CASSQHGGGYEQYF.

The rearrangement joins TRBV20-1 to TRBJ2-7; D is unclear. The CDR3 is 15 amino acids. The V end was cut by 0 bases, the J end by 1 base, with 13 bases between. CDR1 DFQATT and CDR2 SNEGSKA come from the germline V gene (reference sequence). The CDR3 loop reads CSARDHSGGSYEQYF. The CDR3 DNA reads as TGCAGTGCTAGAGATCATTCAGGCGGATCCTACGAGCAGTACTTC.

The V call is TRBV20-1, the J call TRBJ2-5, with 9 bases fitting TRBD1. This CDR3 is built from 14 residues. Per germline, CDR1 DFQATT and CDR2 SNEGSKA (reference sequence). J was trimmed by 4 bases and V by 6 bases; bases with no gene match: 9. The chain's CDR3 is CSALLMTGGETQYF. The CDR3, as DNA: TGCAGTGCCCTACTAATGACAGGGGGAGAGACCCAGTACTTC.

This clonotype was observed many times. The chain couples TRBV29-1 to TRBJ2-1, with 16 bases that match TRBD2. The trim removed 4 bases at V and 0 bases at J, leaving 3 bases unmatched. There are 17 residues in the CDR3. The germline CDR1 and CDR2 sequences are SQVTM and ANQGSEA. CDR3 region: CSVVGTSGRDSYNEQFF. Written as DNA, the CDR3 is TGCAGCGTTGTTGGGACTAGCGGGAGGGACTCCTACAATGAGCAGTTCTTC.

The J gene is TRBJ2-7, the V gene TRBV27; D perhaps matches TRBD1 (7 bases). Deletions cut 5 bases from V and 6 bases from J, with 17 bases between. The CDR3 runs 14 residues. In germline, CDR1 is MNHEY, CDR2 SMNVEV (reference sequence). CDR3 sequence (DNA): TGTGCCAGCAGTCCGTCCCTTCAGGGGGGCGAGCAGTACTTC. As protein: CASSPSLQGGEQYF.

The CDR3 loop reads CASSIPGPAGEKLFF. CDR3 coding DNA: TGTGCCAGCAGCATACCGGGGCCCGCAGGTGAAAAACTGTTTTTT. J is TRBJ1-4 and V is TRBV12-3 or TRBV12-4; D possibly corresponds to TRBD1 (5 bases). The CDR3 runs 15 residues. The ends were cut back, 6 bases at V and 7 bases at J, with 18 bases in the middle.

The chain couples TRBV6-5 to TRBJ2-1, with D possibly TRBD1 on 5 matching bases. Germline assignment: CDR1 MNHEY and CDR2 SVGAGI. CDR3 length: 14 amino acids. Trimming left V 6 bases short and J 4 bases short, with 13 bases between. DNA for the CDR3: TGTGCCAGCAGCCGACAGTTACTATACAATGAGCAGTTCTTC. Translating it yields CASSRQLLYNEQFF.

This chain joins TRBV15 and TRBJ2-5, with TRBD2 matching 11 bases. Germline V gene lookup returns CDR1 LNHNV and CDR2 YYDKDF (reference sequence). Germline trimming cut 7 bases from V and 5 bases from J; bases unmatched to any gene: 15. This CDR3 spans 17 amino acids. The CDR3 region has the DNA TGTGCCACCATTCCTAGCCCAACTAGCGGGAGTGGTGAGACCCAGTACTTC. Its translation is CATIPSPTSGSGETQYF.

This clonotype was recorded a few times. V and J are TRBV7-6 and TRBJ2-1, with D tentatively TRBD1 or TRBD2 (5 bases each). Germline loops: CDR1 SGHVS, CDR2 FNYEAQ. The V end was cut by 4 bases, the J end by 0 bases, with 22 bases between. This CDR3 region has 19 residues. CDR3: CASSSVGSGGSFSYNEQFF. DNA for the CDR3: TGTGCCAGCAGCTCGGTCGGTAGTGGGGGATCTTTCTCCTACAATGAGCAGTTCTTC.

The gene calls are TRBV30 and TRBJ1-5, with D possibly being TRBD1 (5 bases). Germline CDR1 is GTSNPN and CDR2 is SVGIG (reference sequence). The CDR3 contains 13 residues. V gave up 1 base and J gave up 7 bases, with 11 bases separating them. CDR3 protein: CAWSGQGRQPQHF. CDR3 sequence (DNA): TGTGCCTGGAGTGGGCAGGGCCGGCAGCCCCAGCATTTT.